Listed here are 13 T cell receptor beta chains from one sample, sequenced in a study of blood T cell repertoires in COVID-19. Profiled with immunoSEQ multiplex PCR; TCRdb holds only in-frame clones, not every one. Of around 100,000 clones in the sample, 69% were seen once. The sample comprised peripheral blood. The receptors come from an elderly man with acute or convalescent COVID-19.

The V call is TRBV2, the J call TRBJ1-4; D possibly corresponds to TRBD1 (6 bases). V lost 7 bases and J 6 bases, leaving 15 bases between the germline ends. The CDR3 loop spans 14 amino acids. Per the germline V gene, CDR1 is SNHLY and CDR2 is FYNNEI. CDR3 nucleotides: TGTGCCAGCACCCCCTGGGAGGGGGATGAAAAACTGTTTTTT. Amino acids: CASTPWEGDEKLFF.

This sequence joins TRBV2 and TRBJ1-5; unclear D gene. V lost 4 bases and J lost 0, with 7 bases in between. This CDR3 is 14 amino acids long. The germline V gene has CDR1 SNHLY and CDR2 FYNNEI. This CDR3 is CASSGLNSNQPQHF. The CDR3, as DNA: TGTGCCAGCAGTGGACTTAATAGCAATCAGCCCCAGCATTTT.

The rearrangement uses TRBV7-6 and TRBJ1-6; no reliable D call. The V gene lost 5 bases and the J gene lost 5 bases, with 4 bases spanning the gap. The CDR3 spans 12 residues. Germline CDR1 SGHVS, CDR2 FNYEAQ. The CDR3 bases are TGTGCCAGCAGCAACAATAATTCACCCCTCCACTTT. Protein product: CASSNNNSPLHF.

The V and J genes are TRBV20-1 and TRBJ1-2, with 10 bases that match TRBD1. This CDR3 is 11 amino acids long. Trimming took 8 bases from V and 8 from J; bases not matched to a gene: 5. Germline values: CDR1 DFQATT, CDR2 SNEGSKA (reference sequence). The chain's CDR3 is CSPVTGGGYTF. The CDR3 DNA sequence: TGCAGTCCAGTGACAGGGGGCGGCTACACCTTC.

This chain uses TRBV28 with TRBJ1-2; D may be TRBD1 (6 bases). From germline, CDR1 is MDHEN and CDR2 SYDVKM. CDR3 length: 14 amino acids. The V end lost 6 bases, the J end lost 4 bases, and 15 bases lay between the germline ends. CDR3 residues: CASSFSGESYGYTF. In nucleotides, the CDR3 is TGTGCCAGCAGCTTCTCAGGGGAGTCCTATGGCTACACCTTC.

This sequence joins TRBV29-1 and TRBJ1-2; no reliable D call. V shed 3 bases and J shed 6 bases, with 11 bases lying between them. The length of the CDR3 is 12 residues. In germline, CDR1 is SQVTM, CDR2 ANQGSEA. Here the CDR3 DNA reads TGCAGCGTTGAGAGATCCGGGAATGGCTACACCTTC. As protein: CSVERSGNGYTF.

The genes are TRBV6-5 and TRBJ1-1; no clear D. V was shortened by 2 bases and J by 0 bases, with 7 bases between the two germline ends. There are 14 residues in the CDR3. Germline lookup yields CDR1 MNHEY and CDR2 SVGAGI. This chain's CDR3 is CASSYRVLNTEAFF. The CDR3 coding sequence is TGTGCCAGCAGTTACCGGGTGTTGAACACTGAAGCTTTCTTT.

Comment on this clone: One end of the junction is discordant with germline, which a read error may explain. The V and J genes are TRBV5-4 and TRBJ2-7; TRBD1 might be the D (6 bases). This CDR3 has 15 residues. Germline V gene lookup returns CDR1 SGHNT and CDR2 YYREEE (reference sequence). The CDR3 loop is CVSSSSQGGTYEQYF. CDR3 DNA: TGTGTCAGCAGCTCCTCACAGGGTGGGACCTACGAGCAGTACTTC.

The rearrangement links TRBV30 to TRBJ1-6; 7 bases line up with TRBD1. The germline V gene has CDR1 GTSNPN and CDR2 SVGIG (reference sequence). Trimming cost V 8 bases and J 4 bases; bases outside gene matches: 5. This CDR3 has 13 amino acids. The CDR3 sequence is CALGTEYNSPLHF. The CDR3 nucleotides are TGTGCCCTCGGGACAGAGTATAATTCACCCCTCCACTTT.

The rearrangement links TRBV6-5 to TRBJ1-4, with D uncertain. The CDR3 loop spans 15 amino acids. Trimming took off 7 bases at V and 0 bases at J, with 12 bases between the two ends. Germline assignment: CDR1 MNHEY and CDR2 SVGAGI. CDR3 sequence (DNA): TGTGCCAGCACGTCCCAGAGGGCAACTAATGAAAAACTGTTTTTT. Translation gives CASTSQRATNEKLFF.

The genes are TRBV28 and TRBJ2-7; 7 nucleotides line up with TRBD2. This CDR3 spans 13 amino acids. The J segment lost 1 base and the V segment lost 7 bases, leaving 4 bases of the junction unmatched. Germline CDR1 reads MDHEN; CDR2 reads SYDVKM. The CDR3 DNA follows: TGTGCCAGCACCCTAGCGGTATCCTACGAGCAGTACTTC. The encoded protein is CASTLAVSYEQYF. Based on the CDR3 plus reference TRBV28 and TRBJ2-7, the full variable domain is DVKVTQSSRYLVKRTGEKVFLECVQDMDHENMFWYRQDPGLGLRLIYFSYDVKMKEKGDIPEGYSVSREKKERFSLILESASTNQTSMYLCASTLAVSYEQYFGPGTRLTVT.

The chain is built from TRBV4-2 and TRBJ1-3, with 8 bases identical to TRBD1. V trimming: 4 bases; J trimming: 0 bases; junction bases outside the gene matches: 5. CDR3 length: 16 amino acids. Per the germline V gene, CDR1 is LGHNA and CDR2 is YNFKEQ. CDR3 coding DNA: TGTGCCAGCAGCCGGGACAGGACGTACTCTGGAAACACCATATATTTT. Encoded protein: CASSRDRTYSGNTIYF.

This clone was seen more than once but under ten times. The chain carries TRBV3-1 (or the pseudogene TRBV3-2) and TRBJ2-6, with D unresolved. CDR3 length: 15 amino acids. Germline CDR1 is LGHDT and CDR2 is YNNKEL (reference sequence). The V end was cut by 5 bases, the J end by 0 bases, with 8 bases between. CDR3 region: CASSKTSSGANVLTF. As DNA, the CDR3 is TGTGCCAGCAGCAAAACCAGCTCTGGGGCCAACGTCCTGACTTTC.